A single T cell receptor (beta chain) is shown here with its context. Its antigen is not identified. The entry originates in a study of cytomegalovirus exposure and HLA in healthy donors. Study findings and constraints: As was reported, the HLA-A and HLA-B alleles of most subjects were accurately predicted from TCR beta sequences. Reports showed the classifier diagnosing cytomegalovirus status with high specificity and sensitivity.

Use of 60 Vbeta and 13 Jbeta primers characterized the PCR. Method: immunoSEQ multiplex PCR; TCRdb's copy keeps in-frame clones and lacks some. The sample lists around 180,000 clones; about 80% were seen once. This receptor was obtained from a woman aged 45-65 years in good health and CMV-seronegative. Material: PBMCs.

DNA for the CDR3: TGTGCCAGCAGTCTAGAGACAGGGGGCCCTGGAAACACCATATATTTT. This codes for CASSLETGGPGNTIYF. The chain couples TRBV28 to TRBJ1-3, with 10 positions matching TRBD1. CDR1 and CDR2 (germline): MDHEN, SYDVKM. CDR3 length: 16 amino acids. Trimming cost V 5 bases and J 2 bases; bases outside gene matches: 6.